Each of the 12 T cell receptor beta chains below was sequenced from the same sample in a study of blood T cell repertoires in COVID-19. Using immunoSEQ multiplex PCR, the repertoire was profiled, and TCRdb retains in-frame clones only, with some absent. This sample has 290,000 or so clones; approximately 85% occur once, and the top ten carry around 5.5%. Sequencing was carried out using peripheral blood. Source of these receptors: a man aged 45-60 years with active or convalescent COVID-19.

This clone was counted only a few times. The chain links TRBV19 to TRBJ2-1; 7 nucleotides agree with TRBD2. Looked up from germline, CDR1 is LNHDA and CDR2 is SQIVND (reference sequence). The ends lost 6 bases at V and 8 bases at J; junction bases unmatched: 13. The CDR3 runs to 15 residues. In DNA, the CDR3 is TGTGCCAGTAGCCCCCTTGGCGGGAGTTCGGATGAGCAGTTCTTC. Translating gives CASSPLGGSSDEQFF.

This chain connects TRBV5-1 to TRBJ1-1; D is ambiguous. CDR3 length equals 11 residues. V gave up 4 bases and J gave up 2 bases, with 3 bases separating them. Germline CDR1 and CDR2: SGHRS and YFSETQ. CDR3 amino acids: CASSQNTEAFF. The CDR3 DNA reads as TGCGCCAGCAGCCAAAACACTGAAGCTTTCTTT.

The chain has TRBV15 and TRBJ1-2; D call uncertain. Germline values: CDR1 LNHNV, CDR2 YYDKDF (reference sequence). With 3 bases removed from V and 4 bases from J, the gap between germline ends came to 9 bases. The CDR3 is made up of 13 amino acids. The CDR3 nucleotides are TGTGCCACCAGCAGGCCAAACACCTATGGCTACACCTTC. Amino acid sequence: CATSRPNTYGYTF.

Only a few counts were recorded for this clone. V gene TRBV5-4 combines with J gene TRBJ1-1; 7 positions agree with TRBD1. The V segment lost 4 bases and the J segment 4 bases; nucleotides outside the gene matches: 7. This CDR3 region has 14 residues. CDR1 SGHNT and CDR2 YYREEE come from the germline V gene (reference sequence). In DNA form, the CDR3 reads TGTGCCAGCAGCCCGACAGGGCGTTTCACTGAAGCTTTCTTT. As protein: CASSPTGRFTEAFF.

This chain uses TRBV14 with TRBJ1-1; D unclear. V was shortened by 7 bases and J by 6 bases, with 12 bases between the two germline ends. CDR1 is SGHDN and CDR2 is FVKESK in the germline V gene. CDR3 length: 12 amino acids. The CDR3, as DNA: TGTGCCAGCATGAGGGATGGGGCTGAAGCTTTCTTT. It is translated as CASMRDGAEAFF.

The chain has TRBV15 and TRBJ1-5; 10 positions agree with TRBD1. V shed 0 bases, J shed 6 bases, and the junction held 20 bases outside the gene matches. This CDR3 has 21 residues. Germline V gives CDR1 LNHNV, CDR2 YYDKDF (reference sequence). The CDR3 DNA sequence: TGTGCCACCAGCAGAGATCGTTTGGAAGGTACCGGGACAGGGGTAGGTCAGCCCCAGCATTTT. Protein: CATSRDRLEGTGTGVGQPQHF.

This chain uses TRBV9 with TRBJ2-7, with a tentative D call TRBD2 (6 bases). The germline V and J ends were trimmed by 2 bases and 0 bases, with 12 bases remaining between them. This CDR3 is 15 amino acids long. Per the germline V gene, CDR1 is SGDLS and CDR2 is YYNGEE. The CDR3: CASSVGTLPSYEQYF. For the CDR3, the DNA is TGTGCCAGCAGCGTCGGGACTCTACCCTCCTACGAGCAGTACTTC.

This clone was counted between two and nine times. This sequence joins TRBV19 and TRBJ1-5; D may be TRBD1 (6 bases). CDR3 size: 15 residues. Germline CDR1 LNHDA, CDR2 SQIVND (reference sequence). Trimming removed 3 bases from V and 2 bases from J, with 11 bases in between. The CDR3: CASSIRGEGNQPQHF. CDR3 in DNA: TGTGCCAGTAGTATCAGGGGCGAGGGCAATCAGCCCCAGCATTTT.

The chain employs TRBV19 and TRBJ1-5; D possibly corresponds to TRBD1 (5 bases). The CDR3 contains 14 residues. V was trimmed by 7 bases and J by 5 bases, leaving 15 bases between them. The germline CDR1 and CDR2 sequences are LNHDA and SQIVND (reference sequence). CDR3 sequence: CASIGREYDQPQHF. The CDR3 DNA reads TGTGCCAGTATCGGCAGGGAATACGATCAGCCCCAGCATTTT.

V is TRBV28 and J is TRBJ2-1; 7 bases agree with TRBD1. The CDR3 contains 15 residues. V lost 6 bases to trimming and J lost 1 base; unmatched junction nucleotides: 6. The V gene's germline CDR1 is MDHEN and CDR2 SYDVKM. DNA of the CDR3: TGTGCCAGCAGCACGACAGGGATTTCCTACAATGAGCAGTTCTTC. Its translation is CASSTTGISYNEQFF.

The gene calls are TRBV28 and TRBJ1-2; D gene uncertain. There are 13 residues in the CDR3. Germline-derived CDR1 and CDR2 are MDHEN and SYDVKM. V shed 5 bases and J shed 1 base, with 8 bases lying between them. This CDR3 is CASSDTDNYGYTF. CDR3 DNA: TGTGCCAGCAGTGACACAGATAACTATGGCTACACCTTC.

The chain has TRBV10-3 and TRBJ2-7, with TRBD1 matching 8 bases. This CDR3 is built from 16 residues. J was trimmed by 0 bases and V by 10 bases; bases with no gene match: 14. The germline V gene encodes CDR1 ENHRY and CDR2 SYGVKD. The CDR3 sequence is CATETGDLESSYEQYF. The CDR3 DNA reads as TGTGCCACCGAGACAGGGGACCTAGAGAGCTCCTACGAGCAGTACTTC.